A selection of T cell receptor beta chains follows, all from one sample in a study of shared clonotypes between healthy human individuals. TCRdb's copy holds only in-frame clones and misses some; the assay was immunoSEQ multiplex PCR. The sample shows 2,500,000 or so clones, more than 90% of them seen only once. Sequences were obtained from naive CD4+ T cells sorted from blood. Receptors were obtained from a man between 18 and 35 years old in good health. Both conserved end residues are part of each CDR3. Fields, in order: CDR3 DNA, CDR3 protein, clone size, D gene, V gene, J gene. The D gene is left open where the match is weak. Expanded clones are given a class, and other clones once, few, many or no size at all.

cdr3_nt: TGCGCCAGCAGCCAAGATCTAGGGGAGAATGAGCAGTTCTTC
cdr3_aa: CASSQDLGENEQFF
clone_size: .
d_call: .
v_call: TRBV4-3
j_call: TRBJ2-1

cdr3_nt: TGTGCCAGCAGCCGCTCTCGGGATTCACCCCTCCACTTT
cdr3_aa: CASSRSRDSPLHF
clone_size: .
d_call: .
v_call: TRBV9
j_call: TRBJ1-6

cdr3_nt: TGTGCCTGGAGGGACAGGCCTGATCAGCCCCAGCATTTT
cdr3_aa: CAWRDRPDQPQHF
clone_size: .
d_call: TRBD1
v_call: TRBV30
j_call: TRBJ1-5

cdr3_nt: TGTGCCAGCAGTTCAGGGGTCTATGGCACTGAAGCTTTCTTT
cdr3_aa: CASSSGVYGTEAFF
clone_size: few
d_call: .
v_call: TRBV7-9
j_call: TRBJ1-1

cdr3_nt: TGTGCCAGCAGTGGCGGGGACAGGGGGCGAAATGAGCAGTTCTTC
cdr3_aa: CASSGGDRGRNEQFF
clone_size: .
d_call: TRBD1
v_call: TRBV28
j_call: TRBJ2-1

cdr3_nt: TGCGCCAGCAGCCCTGAAGTGTCCCTCGGCTACACCTTC
cdr3_aa: CASSPEVSLGYTF
clone_size: .
d_call: .
v_call: TRBV5-1
j_call: TRBJ1-2

cdr3_nt: TGTGCCAGCAGCTCGGGACAGAACTATGGCTACACCTTC
cdr3_aa: CASSSGQNYGYTF
clone_size: .
d_call: TRBD1
v_call: TRBV5-4
j_call: TRBJ1-2

cdr3_nt: TGTGCCAGCAGCTATAGCCAAAATGGGTTTTATGGCTACACCTTC
cdr3_aa: CASSYSQNGFYGYTF
clone_size: .
d_call: .
v_call: TRBV5-5
j_call: TRBJ1-2

cdr3_nt: TGTGCCAGCAGCTTAGCAGGGGTGGAGACCCAGTACTTC
cdr3_aa: CASSLAGVETQYF
clone_size: once
d_call: .
v_call: TRBV7-9
j_call: TRBJ2-5

cdr3_nt: TGCGCCAGCAGCCCTTGGGGGACAGGGGACAATGAGCAGTTCTTC
cdr3_aa: CASSPWGTGDNEQFF
clone_size: .
d_call: TRBD1
v_call: TRBV5-1
j_call: TRBJ2-1

cdr3_nt: TGTGCCAGCAGCGACCCGGGACTAGCGGGAGAATATGAGCAGTTCTTC
cdr3_aa: CASSDPGLAGEYEQFF
clone_size: .
d_call: TRBD2
v_call: TRBV7-2
j_call: TRBJ2-1

cdr3_nt: TGTGCCAGCAGTTTGGCAGGGGGCGTCCACGAGCAGTACTTC
cdr3_aa: CASSLAGGVHEQYF
clone_size: .
d_call: TRBD1
v_call: TRBV28
j_call: TRBJ2-7

cdr3_nt: TGTGCCAGCAGCCGAGGTCGGACCGGAGGAGGCTACACCTTC
cdr3_aa: CASSRGRTGGGYTF
clone_size: .
d_call: .
v_call: TRBV5-8
j_call: TRBJ1-2

cdr3_nt: TGCGCCAGCAGCGTAGATATGTCGCAGGGGTATGAAAAACTGTTTTTT
cdr3_aa: CASSVDMSQGYEKLFF
clone_size: .
d_call: .
v_call: TRBV5-1
j_call: TRBJ1-4

cdr3_nt: TGTGCCACCAGCCGTAGTGTCAACCTGAACACTGAAGCTTTCTTT
cdr3_aa: CATSRSVNLNTEAFF
clone_size: few
d_call: .
v_call: TRBV6-5
j_call: TRBJ1-1

cdr3_nt: TGTGCCAGCAGTCCAGCGGGGGGGCCACGGCAAGAGACCCAGTACTTC
cdr3_aa: CASSPAGGPRQETQYF
clone_size: .
d_call: TRBD2
v_call: TRBV2
j_call: TRBJ2-5

cdr3_nt: TGTGCCAGCAGTGCCACGGGGGCAGGAAACACCATATATTTT
cdr3_aa: CASSATGAGNTIYF
clone_size: .
d_call: .
v_call: TRBV6-1
j_call: TRBJ1-3

cdr3_nt: TGTGCCAGCAGACCGACAGGGAGTGACTATGGCTACACCTTC
cdr3_aa: CASRPTGSDYGYTF
clone_size: once
d_call: TRBD1
v_call: TRBV6-4
j_call: TRBJ1-2

cdr3_nt: TGTGCTAGTGGTTTGGGGCTAGCGGGAAACACCGGGGAGCTGTTTTTT
cdr3_aa: CASGLGLAGNTGELFF
clone_size: .
d_call: TRBD2
v_call: TRBV12-5
j_call: TRBJ2-2

cdr3_nt: TGTGCCAGCACCGCAGGGGTGGTATCACCCCTCCACTTT
cdr3_aa: CASTAGVVSPLHF
clone_size: .
d_call: .
v_call: TRBV2
j_call: TRBJ1-6

cdr3_nt: TGCGCCAGCAGCATGACAGGGAACACCGGGGAGCTGTTTTTT
cdr3_aa: CASSMTGNTGELFF
clone_size: .
d_call: .
v_call: TRBV5-1
j_call: TRBJ2-2

cdr3_nt: TGCGCCAGCAGCCAAGGGACAGGAGCAATGACTGAAGCTTTCTTT
cdr3_aa: CASSQGTGAMTEAFF
clone_size: few
d_call: TRBD1
v_call: TRBV4-1
j_call: TRBJ1-1

cdr3_nt: TGTGCCAGCAGCCCCCCTCAGCTCCCGAAAGGCAGCTCCTACGAGCAGTACTTC
cdr3_aa: CASSPPQLPKGSSYEQYF
clone_size: .
d_call: .
v_call: TRBV11-2
j_call: TRBJ2-7

cdr3_nt: TGTGCCAGCAGTTTACCGGGACAGGGGGGCACTGAGCAGTACTTC
cdr3_aa: CASSLPGQGGTEQYF
clone_size: once
d_call: TRBD1
v_call: TRBV28
j_call: TRBJ2-7

cdr3_nt: TGTGCCAGCAGCTTATCCCCAGGGGCCACCGGGGAGCTGTTTTTT
cdr3_aa: CASSLSPGATGELFF
clone_size: .
d_call: .
v_call: TRBV7-2
j_call: TRBJ2-2

cdr3_nt: TGCGCCAGCAGCCATCGCTCTCGGACTCCCCAGGCTTCCTACGAGCAGTACTTC
cdr3_aa: CASSHRSRTPQASYEQYF
clone_size: .
d_call: .
v_call: TRBV5-1
j_call: TRBJ2-7

cdr3_nt: TGTGCCAGCAGTCCTAACTGGGCGGGAGTATCCTACAATGAGCAGTTCTTC
cdr3_aa: CASSPNWAGVSYNEQFF
clone_size: .
d_call: TRBD2
v_call: TRBV9
j_call: TRBJ2-1

cdr3_nt: TGTGCCAGCAGCCGAGGGGGCAATGAGCAGTTCTTC
cdr3_aa: CASSRGGNEQFF
clone_size: .
d_call: .
v_call: TRBV7-2
j_call: TRBJ2-1

cdr3_nt: TGTGCCAGTAGTACACCGGGACAGGGTTTCTCTGGCTACACCTTC
cdr3_aa: CASSTPGQGFSGYTF
clone_size: .
d_call: TRBD1
v_call: TRBV19
j_call: TRBJ1-2

cdr3_nt: TGTGCCAGCAGTTTAGAGGGGTTTGGCACTGAAGCTTTCTTT
cdr3_aa: CASSLEGFGTEAFF
clone_size: .
d_call: .
v_call: TRBV28
j_call: TRBJ1-1

cdr3_nt: TGTGCCAGCAGTTCTCAGGGGCAACGGGCGGAGACCCAGTACTTC
cdr3_aa: CASSSQGQRAETQYF
clone_size: once
d_call: .
v_call: TRBV27
j_call: TRBJ2-5

cdr3_nt: TGTGCCAGTAGTATAGGGACAGGTGCTGACGGTGGCAATCAGCCCCAGCATTTT
cdr3_aa: CASSIGTGADGGNQPQHF
clone_size: .
d_call: TRBD1
v_call: TRBV19
j_call: TRBJ1-5

cdr3_nt: TGTGCCAGCAGCCGGGGACAGCATGTGGAGCCCCAGCATTTT
cdr3_aa: CASSRGQHVEPQHF
clone_size: .
d_call: TRBD1
v_call: TRBV7-2
j_call: TRBJ1-5

cdr3_nt: TGTGCCAGCAGTCCCGACGGATACAATCAGCCCCAGCATTTT
cdr3_aa: CASSPDGYNQPQHF
clone_size: .
d_call: .
v_call: TRBV28
j_call: TRBJ1-5

cdr3_nt: TGCGCCAGCAGCCAAGAACTCGCCGGGACAGCGAACACCGGGGAGCTGTTTTTT
cdr3_aa: CASSQELAGTANTGELFF
clone_size: .
d_call: TRBD1
v_call: TRBV4-1
j_call: TRBJ2-2

cdr3_nt: TGTGCCATCAGTCCGACAGGGAACACTGAAGCTTTCTTT
cdr3_aa: CAISPTGNTEAFF
clone_size: few
d_call: .
v_call: TRBV10-3
j_call: TRBJ1-1

cdr3_nt: TGTGCCAGCAGTTTCCACTCGGGGCAGCTAAACACCGGGGAGCTGTTTTTT
cdr3_aa: CASSFHSGQLNTGELFF
clone_size: .
d_call: .
v_call: TRBV28
j_call: TRBJ2-2